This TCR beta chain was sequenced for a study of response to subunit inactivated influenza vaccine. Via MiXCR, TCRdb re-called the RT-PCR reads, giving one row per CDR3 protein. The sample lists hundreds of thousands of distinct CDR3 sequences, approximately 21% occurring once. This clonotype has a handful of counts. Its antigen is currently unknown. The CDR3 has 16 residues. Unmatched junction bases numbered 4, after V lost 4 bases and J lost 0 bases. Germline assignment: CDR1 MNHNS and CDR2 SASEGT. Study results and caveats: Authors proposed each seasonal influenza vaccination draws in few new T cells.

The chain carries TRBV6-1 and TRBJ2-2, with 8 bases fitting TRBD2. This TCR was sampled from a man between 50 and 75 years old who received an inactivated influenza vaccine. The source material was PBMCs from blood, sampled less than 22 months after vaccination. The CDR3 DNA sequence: TGTGCCAGCAGTGGGTTACTAGCGGCGAACACCGGGGAGCTGTTTTTT. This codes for CASSGLLAANTGELFF.